This TCR beta chain was recovered during a study of blood T cell repertoires in COVID-19. Study-level information: From T cells, B-cell-depleted T cells, or PBMCs came the material, which was cDNA or gDNA.

This clone was detected only a few times. Patients in Seattle were enrolled during active infection, then followed longitudinally. Per the authors' pipeline: From reference gene primer amplification, estimates of nucleated cell counts were derived. Some clones are missing from TCRdb's copy, which holds only in-frame ones; the method was immunoSEQ multiplex PCR. V, J and clone size are those of that table, while D and trimming were read from the DNA. The sample records 200,000 or so clones, nearly 90% being singletons. Germline CDR1 and CDR2: LGHNT and FRNRAP. V lost 0 bases, J lost 4 bases, and 3 bases stayed unmatched. The CDR3 contains 15 residues.

Specimen: peripheral blood. The rearrangement links TRBV12-5 to TRBJ1-1; 9 bases line up with TRBD1. This sequence was found in a man aged 45-65 years with COVID-19, enrolled during active disease. Here the CDR3 reads CASGLVGQGSTEAFF. The CDR3 nucleotides are TGTGCTAGTGGTTTGGTAGGACAGGGGAGCACTGAAGCTTTCTTT. The full variable domain, its missing parts supplied by reference TRBV12-5 and TRBJ1-1, is DARVTQTPRHKVTEMGQEVTMRCQPILGHNTVFWYRQTMMQGLELLAYFRNRAPLDDSGMPKDRFSAEMPDATLATLKIQPSEPRDSAVYFCASGLVGQGSTEAFFGQGTRLTVV.